These 2 T cell receptor beta chains were sequenced from one sample in a study of PD-L1 blockade in urothelial cancer. The time point here: peripheral blood 6 weeks after treatment start. The data were produced by immunoSEQ multiplex PCR, yet TCRdb's version contains in-frame clones alone and is incomplete. The sample shows tens of thousands of clones, 88% of them seen only once. The sample in question was PBMCs, obtained around atezolizumab (anti-PD-L1) treatment. These receptors were taken from a man aged 60 to 75 with urothelial cancer.

The J gene is TRBJ2-1, the V gene TRBV7-2, with TRBD2 matching 13 bases. V shed 0 bases, J shed 15 bases, and the junction held 8 bases outside the gene matches. Germline V lookup: CDR1 SGHTA, CDR2 FQGNSA. The CDR3 is 15 amino acids. CDR3 sequence: CASSLAEGTSGITFF. DNA of the CDR3: TGTGCCAGCAGCTTAGCTGAAGGGACTAGCGGGATTACGTTCTTC.

The gene calls are TRBV19 and TRBJ2-7; weak D call: TRBD1 (6 bases). CDR3 length equals 14 residues. The V and J ends lost 10 bases and 4 bases respectively, with 20 bases between them. The germline V gene encodes CDR1 LNHDA and CDR2 SQIVND (reference sequence). The CDR3 sequence is CAMSVTGPPYEQYF. The CDR3 DNA reads as TGTGCCATGAGCGTGACAGGTCCCCCTTACGAGCAGTACTTC.